This TCR beta chain was documented in a study of blood T cell repertoires in COVID-19. This table comes from immunoSEQ multiplex PCR, and its TCRdb copy is limited to in-frame clones, with some not included. The sample contains about 9,000 clones, 65% to 85% of which appear only once. The CDR3 runs to 13 residues. Trimming shortened V by 7 bases and J by 9 bases, and 17 bases separated the two germline ends. Germline V gene data show CDR1 as SGHRS and CDR2 as YFSETQ. The rearrangement joins TRBV5-1 to TRBJ1-5, with D possibly matching TRBD1 (6 bases). The source material was peripheral blood. This receptor was obtained from a human donor with active COVID-19. The donor label of this sample is uncertain. This CDR3 is CASAGDPLGPQHF. DNA for the CDR3: TGCGCCAGCGCAGGGGACCCGCTCGGGCCCCAGCATTTT. Full variable domain (remainder filled in from reference TRBV5-1 and TRBJ1-5): KAGVTQTPRYLIKTRGQQVTLSCSPISGHRSVSWYQQTPGQGLQFLFEYFSETQRNKGNFPGRFSGRQFSNSRSEMNVSTLELGDSALYLCASAGDPLGPQHFGDGTRLSIL.